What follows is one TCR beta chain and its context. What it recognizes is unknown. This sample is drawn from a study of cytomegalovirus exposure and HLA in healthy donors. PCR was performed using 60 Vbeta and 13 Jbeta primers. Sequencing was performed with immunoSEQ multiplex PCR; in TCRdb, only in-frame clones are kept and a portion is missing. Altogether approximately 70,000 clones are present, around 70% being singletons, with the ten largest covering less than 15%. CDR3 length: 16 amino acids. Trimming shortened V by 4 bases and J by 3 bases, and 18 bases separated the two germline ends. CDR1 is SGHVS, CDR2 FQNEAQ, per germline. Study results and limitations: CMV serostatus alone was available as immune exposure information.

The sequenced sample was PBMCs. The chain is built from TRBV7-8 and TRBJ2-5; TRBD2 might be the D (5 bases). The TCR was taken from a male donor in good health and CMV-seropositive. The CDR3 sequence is CASSSPDLEAEETQYF. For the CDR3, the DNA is TGTGCCAGCAGCTCCCCCGATTTGGAGGCCGAAGAGACCCAGTACTTC.